This TCR beta chain came from a study of T-cell reconstitution after alpha-beta-depleted transplantation in children. Ten or more counts support this clonotype. Molecular barcoding with unique molecular identifiers was used for the TCRbeta library. MiXCR was run by TCRdb on the PCR reads, yielding one entry per CDR3 protein. The sample shows about 5,900 distinct CDR3 sequences, around 16% of them seen only once. The sample in question was PBMCs, mostly from graft donor cells, obtained 180 days after TCRalphabeta/CD19-depleted stem cell transplant. The receptor was derived from a patient under 10 years old who had a stem cell transplant for inherited bone marrow failure, so the T cells may come from the graft donor.

The CDR3 reads CASSYTGQGSQYF. The CDR3 DNA follows: TGTGCCAGCAGCTATACGGGACAGGGTTCCCAGTACTTC. The chain combines TRBV7-2 with TRBJ2-5; 9 bases are a match to TRBD1. V gave up 4 bases and J gave up 9 bases; unmatched junction bases: 6. This CDR3 region has 13 residues. Germline values: CDR1 SGHTA, CDR2 FQGNSA.